This TCR beta chain was profiled in a study of T cell responses to AZD1222 COVID-19 vaccine. The CDR3 loop spans 13 amino acids. Germline V gives CDR1 SGHAT, CDR2 FQNNGV. The V and J ends lost 4 bases and 4 bases respectively, with 8 bases between them. TCRdb's copy holds only in-frame clones and misses some; the assay was immunoSEQ multiplex PCR. The table includes 140,000 to 150,000 clones, 88% detected once. Note on this clone: Different DNA sequences within this sample yield the same CDR3.

The TCR comes from an adult in good health. The chain combines TRBV11-2 with TRBJ1-3; the D gene is possibly TRBD1 (6 bases). The material sequenced was peripheral blood, taken on day 0 of AZD1222 vaccination. The DNA for the CDR3 is TGTGCCAGCAGCTCCGGACAGGGAAACACCATATATTTT. Translating gives CASSSGQGNTIYF.